This T cell receptor beta chain was captured in a study of tumor and adjacent non-tumor tissue in lung cancer. Study summary: Samples averaged around 4.2 million productive TCRbeta reads each.

Per the germline V gene, CDR1 is ENHRY and CDR2 is SYGVKD. The CDR3 is made up of 11 amino acids. Three rounds of nested PCR, following a modified ARM-PCR protocol, produced the TCRbeta library. A single record per CDR3 protein comes from TCRdb applying MiXCR to the multiplex PCR reads. The data contain tens of thousands of distinct CDR3 sequences, 60% of them singletons. Study-level points and caveats: In normal lung, the top 100 clones were significantly more dominant than in tumor.

In this sample, this clonotype turned up once. Its antigen remains unidentified. An end of the junction differs from the germline gene, which may be a read error. The template was RNA from unsorted bulk tissue. The TCR sequence derives from a man aged 50-60 years with non-small cell lung cancer. Material: lung tumor tissue. The chain combines TRBV10-3 with TRBJ2-5; perhaps TRBD1 as D (5 bases). Here the CDR3 DNA reads TGTGACACACAGGTCCAAGGGACCCAGTACTTC. This encodes CDTQVQGTQYF.